These 28 T cell receptor beta chains were all obtained from the same sample, sequenced in a study of blood T cells in healthy people across ages. A second PCR of roughly 7 to 11 cycles used a sample-barcoded 5' primer and a J-beta primer mix. TCRdb processed the 5' RACE reads anew with MiXCR; each CDR3 protein has one entry. The sample includes about 600,000 distinct CDR3 sequences, around 48% seen only once; the top ten take 20% to 25%. Source material: blood. The receptors were sampled from a man older than 75 in good health.

This clonotype was recorded many times. V usage is TRBV6-5 and J usage is TRBJ1-6; D not certain. Germline lookup yields CDR1 MNHEY and CDR2 SVGAGI. The CDR3 has 14 residues. V was clipped by 5 bases and J by 7 bases, with 12 bases between them. CDR3 bases: TGTGCCAGCAGTGAACCCCGGTCCAATTCACCCCTCCACTTT. Residues: CASSEPRSNSPLHF.

This clonotype appeared a single time. The V and J genes are TRBV7-9 and TRBJ2-1, with a weak D call TRBD2 (6 bases). The CDR3 extends over 13 amino acids. V was pared by 5 bases and J by 6 bases, with 11 bases between. Looked up from germline, CDR1 is SEHNR and CDR2 is FQNEAQ (reference sequence). The CDR3 spells CASSPRRVNEQFF. In DNA, the CDR3 is TGTGCCAGCAGCCCTCGGAGGGTCAATGAGCAGTTCTTC. Together with reference TRBV7-9 and TRBJ2-1, the CDR3 gives the full variable domain: DTGVSQNPRHKITKRGQNVTFRCDPISEHNRLYWYRQTLGQGPEFLTYFQNEAQLEKSRLLSDRFSAERPKGSFSTLEIQRTEQGDSAMYLCASSPRRVNEQFFGPGTRLTVL.

The rearrangement links TRBV20-1 to TRBJ1-2; 8 positions agree with TRBD1. V was pared by 3 bases and J by 4 bases, with 4 bases of the junction left unmatched. This CDR3 contains 13 residues. From germline, CDR1 is DFQATT and CDR2 SNEGSKA (reference sequence). The CDR3 nucleotides are TGCAGTGCTAGTACAGGGGGGGTCTATGGCTACACCTTC. It is translated as CSASTGGVYGYTF.

V usage is TRBV4-3 and J usage is TRBJ2-3; TRBD1 might be the D (6 bases). This CDR3 has 16 residues. CDR1 is LGHNA, CDR2 YSLEER, per germline. Deletions cut 0 bases from V and 2 bases from J, with 12 bases between. CDR3 bases: TGCGCCAGCAGCCAAGATTCCACAGGGTTCACAGATACGCAGTATTTT. Translation gives CASSQDSTGFTDTQYF.

The chain has TRBV25-1 and TRBJ1-2, with unresolved D. CDR1 is MGHDK and CDR2 is SYGVNS in the germline V gene. The length of the CDR3 is 18 residues. V was clipped by 4 bases and J by 5 bases, with 26 bases between them. The CDR3 spells CASSGTPGRGEGAYGYTF. The CDR3 nucleotides are TGTGCCAGCAGTGGAACTCCCGGGAGAGGTGAGGGCGCTTATGGCTACACCTTC.

The chain carries TRBV20-1 and TRBJ2-5, with D unclear. CDR3 length equals 11 residues. Trimming removed 8 bases at V and 3 bases at J, with 10 bases between. The germline gives CDR1 DFQATT, CDR2 SNEGSKA (reference sequence). Written as DNA, the CDR3 is TGCAGTCCTGTCCCTAAAGAGACCCAGTACTTC. Translation gives CSPVPKETQYF.

The chain has TRBV3-1 and TRBJ1-2; D remains unclear. CDR1 is LGHDT, CDR2 YNNKEL, per germline (reference sequence). V lost 4 bases to trimming and J lost 2 bases, with 11 bases between them. The CDR3 spans 14 residues. The CDR3 coding sequence is TGTGCCAGCAGCCCCGGACGGGAGAACTATGGCTACACCTTC. Translation: CASSPGRENYGYTF.

V usage is TRBV10-3 and J usage is TRBJ2-5; 7 bases map to TRBD1. The J call may be wrong; the DNA end is better matched by TRBJ2-7. The germline V gene has CDR1 ENHRY and CDR2 SYGVKD. The CDR3 consists of 16 residues. As DNA, the CDR3 is TGTGCCATCAGTGGGAAGGGGGCAGGGCAGGGGGTCGAGCAGTACTTC. It codes for CAISGKGAGQGVEQYF.

The CDR3 DNA follows: TGTGCCAGCAGCCTCACTCGCGGGGAGCTGTTTTTT. This encodes CASSLTRGELFF. The chain links TRBV12-3 or TRBV12-4 to TRBJ2-2; D gene ambiguous. The V gene lost 6 bases and the J gene lost 7 bases, with 9 bases spanning the gap. The CDR3 is made up of 12 amino acids.

This clonotype showed up just a few times. The CDR3 loop is CSARSPGDEQFF. The DNA for the CDR3 is TGCAGTGCTAGATCCCCTGGCGATGAGCAGTTCTTC. The V and J genes are TRBV20-1 and TRBJ2-1; D call uncertain. The ends were cut back, 2 bases at V and 8 bases at J, with 10 bases in the middle. This CDR3 region has 12 residues. Germline lookup yields CDR1 DFQATT and CDR2 SNEGSKA (reference sequence).

This clonotype has only a few counts. The chain joins TRBV6-6 to TRBJ1-1, with D possibly TRBD1 on 5 matching bases. V lost 2 bases and J 0 bases, leaving 7 bases between the germline ends. The CDR3 extends over 14 amino acids. Germline lookup yields CDR1 MNHNY and CDR2 SVGAGI (reference sequence). CDR3 DNA: TGTGCCAGCAGTTACGAGGGGCTGAACACTGAAGCTTTCTTT. Its protein product is CASSYEGLNTEAFF.

The genes are TRBV20-1 and TRBJ2-5; TRBD2 agrees at 11 bases. The J call may not be correct, given that the DNA end is closer to TRBJ2-7. CDR3 length: 15 amino acids. Germline loops: CDR1 DFQATT, CDR2 SNEGSKA (reference sequence). The CDR3, as DNA: TGCAGTGCTAGCCTGACTAGCGGGACAGGTTACGAGCAGTACTTC. Its protein is CSASLTSGTGYEQYF.

This clonotype was recorded a few times. The chain recombines TRBV29-1 with TRBJ2-7, with D perhaps TRBD1 or TRBD2 (6 bases each). The end of the DNA aligns better with TRBJ2-5, so the J call may be wrong. The CDR3 consists of 13 residues. Germline CDR1 reads SQVTM; CDR2 reads ANQGSEA. In DNA, the CDR3 is TGCAGCGTTGGAAGGGGGGCACAAGAGACCCAGTACTTC. Encoded protein: CSVGRGAQETQYF.

The J gene is TRBJ2-7, the V gene TRBV12-3 or TRBV12-4, with D possibly TRBD1 on 10 matching bases. CDR3 length: 13 residues. Trimming shortened V by 4 bases and J by 11 bases, and 18 bases separated the two germline ends. In DNA, the CDR3 is TGTGCCAGCAGTTGGAGCGGGGGGACAGGGGAGTACTTC. Translated, it gives CASSWSGGTGEYF.

A remark on this clonotype: One end of the junction varies from germline; a read error may be responsible. CDR3 protein: CASGVGGRGQPQHF. In DNA form, the CDR3 reads TGTGCCAGCGGCGTAGGCGGAAGGGGACAGCCCCAGCATTTT. The chain joins TRBV9 to TRBJ1-5; D might be TRBD1 (5 bases). This CDR3 comprises 14 residues. Germline CDR1 SGDLS, CDR2 YYNGEE.

The V and J genes are TRBV5-6 and TRBJ2-1, with D perhaps matching TRBD2 (5 bases). Trimming took off 3 bases at V and 7 bases at J, with 11 bases between the two ends. Germline V gene lookup returns CDR1 SGHDT and CDR2 YYEEEE. This CDR3 contains 13 residues. The DNA for the CDR3 is TGTGCCAGCAGCTCCCCCACTAGTAATGAGCAGTTCTTC. Translation gives CASSSPTSNEQFF.

In regard to this clonotype: A read error may produce the germline difference seen at one junction end. The chain employs TRBV7-2 and TRBJ1-2; D not certain. The CDR3 loop spans 12 amino acids. Germline V CDR1 and CDR2: SGHTA, FQGNSA. The CDR3 nucleotides are TGTGCCAGCGGCTTAGATTCTCATGGCTACACCTTC. This encodes CASGLDSHGYTF.

This clonotype has a single count. This may come from a read error, since a much larger clone is one base off. The CDR3 region is CSVDAGTQYF. In DNA form, the CDR3 reads TGCAGCGTTGATGCGGGTACGCAGTATTTT. The rearrangement uses TRBV29-1 and TRBJ2-3; weak D call: TRBD2 (5 bases). V lost 3 bases and J lost 8, with 6 bases in between. The CDR3 contains 10 residues. Germline V CDR1 and CDR2: SQVTM, ANQGSEA.

This clonotype appeared a few times. The gene calls are TRBV7-9 and TRBJ2-1, with D maybe TRBD1 (7 bases). The CDR3 has 15 residues. CDR1 SEHNR and CDR2 FQNEAQ come from the germline V gene (reference sequence). Between the trimmed V and J ends, which lost 1 base and 9 bases, there was a span of 16 bases. The CDR3 region is CASSLEQGGMGEQFF. The CDR3 DNA reads as TGTGCCAGCAGCTTAGAGCAGGGGGGAATGGGTGAGCAGTTCTTC.

As for this clonotype: One end of the junction varies from germline; a read error may be responsible. The chain carries TRBV2 and TRBJ2-2, with a possible D match to TRBD1 (6 bases). Germline V lookup: CDR1 SNHLY, CDR2 FYNNEI. This CDR3 spans 14 amino acids. CDR3 DNA: TGTGCTAGCACAACCGGACAGTCTGACGGGGAGCTGTTTTTT. Its translation: CASTTGQSDGELFF.

The rearrangement uses TRBV4-2 and TRBJ2-5; 8 nucleotides match TRBD2. The CDR3 loop spans 17 amino acids. Trimming removed 1 base from V and 1 base from J; junction bases left unmatched: 8. Germline loops: CDR1 LGHNA, CDR2 YNFKEQ. CDR3 DNA: TGTGCCAGCAGCCAAGCGGGACTAGTTGGGGGCCAAGAGACCCAGTACTTC. This encodes CASSQAGLVGGQETQYF.

The V and J genes are TRBV7-2 and TRBJ2-1; D not resolved. Germline V gene sequence: CDR1 SGHTA, CDR2 FQGNSA. Trimming shortened V by 1 base and J by 8 bases, and 15 bases separated the two germline ends. CDR3 length: 15 residues. In nucleotides, the CDR3 is TGTGCCAGCAGCTTAGTTGGCCGGGCCTGGGATGAGCAGTTCTTC. Protein sequence: CASSLVGRAWDEQFF.

This clonotype was observed a few times. CDR3 nucleotides: TGTGCCAGCACCCCCGGGACTAGCGGGATGAAGACCCAGTACTTC. Protein: CASTPGTSGMKTQYF. This chain links TRBV12-3 or TRBV12-4 with TRBJ2-4, with 13 positions matching TRBD2. The end of the DNA aligns better with TRBJ2-5, so the J call may be wrong. This CDR3 region has 15 residues.

This clonotype was counted between two and nine times. CDR3: CASSQEPGRTQFF. DNA for the CDR3: TGTGCCAGCAGCCAAGAGCCGGGACGAACACAGTTCTTC. The chain carries TRBV3-1 and TRBJ2-1; D may correspond to TRBD1 or TRBD2 (5 bases each). This CDR3 region has 13 residues. The germline V and J ends were trimmed by 0 bases and 13 bases, with 13 bases remaining between them. Germline V CDR1 and CDR2: LGHDT, YNNKEL (reference sequence).

There are many counts of this clonotype. The chain carries TRBV7-2 and TRBJ2-1; 7 bases are a match to TRBD1. Germline trimming cut 1 base from V and 2 bases from J; bases unmatched to any gene: 5. The CDR3 runs to 16 residues. Germline CDR1 and CDR2: SGHTA and FQGNSA. The CDR3 is CASSLDRGVTYNEQFF. DNA of the CDR3: TGTGCCAGCAGCTTAGACAGGGGTGTAACCTACAATGAGCAGTTCTTC.

This clonotype has at least ten counts. V is TRBV6-5 and J is TRBJ2-7; no clear D gene. Germline CDR1 is MNHEY and CDR2 is SVGAGI. V was trimmed by 4 bases and J by 1 base, leaving 11 bases between them. The CDR3 covers 14 residues. The CDR3 here is CASSSRPQSYEQYF. As DNA, the CDR3 is TGTGCCAGCAGTTCCCGGCCACAATCCTACGAGCAGTACTTC.

This chain joins TRBV4-2 and TRBJ2-3; the D is unclear. The V end was cut by 4 bases, the J end by 1 base, with 15 bases between. Germline assignment: CDR1 LGHNA and CDR2 YNFKEQ. The CDR3 loop spans 16 amino acids. The CDR3 loop is CASSLSSAKGTDTQYF. DNA for the CDR3: TGTGCCAGCAGCCTCTCTAGTGCTAAAGGCACAGATACGCAGTATTTT.

This clonotype showed up just a few times. The CDR3: CASSLRGEDQPQHF. CDR3 coding DNA: TGTGCCAGCAGCTTAAGGGGAGAGGATCAGCCCCAGCATTTT. The chain links TRBV7-9 to TRBJ1-5; the D gene is possibly TRBD1 (5 bases). The CDR3 extends over 14 amino acids. CDR1 is SEHNR, CDR2 FQNEAQ, per germline (reference sequence). With 2 bases removed from V and 5 bases from J, the gap between germline ends came to 10 bases.